This T cell receptor (beta chain) is from a study of blood T cell repertoires in COVID-19. Data came from immunoSEQ multiplex PCR; TCRdb stores just in-frame clones and leaves some out. The repertoire holds about 170,000 clones, about 80% seen once, with approximately 10% in the top ten. V lost 3 bases, J lost 3 bases, and 9 bases lay in between. Per the germline V gene, CDR1 is SGHTA and CDR2 is FQGNSA. CDR3 size: 14 residues. This chain uses TRBV7-2 with TRBJ1-3; D gene unclear. What was sequenced was peripheral blood. The clonotype comes from a man in his 70s with active or convalescent COVID-19. The CDR3 is CASSFLAFGNTIYF. The CDR3 DNA is TGTGCCAGCAGCTTTTTGGCATTTGGAAACACCATATATTTT.